A single sample gave rise to the 3 T cell receptor beta chains below, sequenced in a study of OX40 agonist ivuxolimab in advanced cancers. Sequencing used immunoSEQ multiplex PCR; TCRdb keeps in-frame clones, though not all of them. The sample includes approximately 21,000 clones, 65% to 90% of them seen just once. The starting material was CD4+ or CD8+ T cells sorted from blood, obtained in a trial of the OX40 agonist ivuxolimab. Receptor source: an adult with an advanced solid tumor such as melanoma, head and neck, liver or kidney cancer.

The chain uses TRBV7-8 and TRBJ2-7, with 7 bases fitting TRBD2. Germline V lookup: CDR1 SGHVS, CDR2 FQNEAQ. The CDR3 is made up of 16 amino acids. V was clipped by 0 bases and J by 4 bases; unmatched bases: 9. The CDR3 reads CASSLASAAGVYEQYF. The CDR3 region has the DNA TGTGCCAGCAGCTTAGCCAGCGCGGCGGGAGTTTACGAGCAGTACTTC.

The rearrangement joins TRBV21-1 to TRBJ1-1. TRBV21-1 has pseudogene status. The CDR3 is 12 amino acids. The CDR3, as DNA: TGTGCCAGCATCATTTCGAAGCCTGAAGCTTTCTTT. It codes for CASIISKPEAFF.

The chain is built from TRBV7-6 and TRBJ1-6, with D uncertain. V shed 3 bases and J shed 0 bases, with 15 bases lying between them. Germline-derived CDR1 and CDR2 are SGHVS and FNYEAQ. The CDR3 consists of 18 residues. The CDR3 region has the DNA TGTGCCAGCAGCTTCGTACGTAGGGCTAGCTCCTATAATTCACCCCTCCACTTT. Residues: CASSFVRRASSYNSPLHF.